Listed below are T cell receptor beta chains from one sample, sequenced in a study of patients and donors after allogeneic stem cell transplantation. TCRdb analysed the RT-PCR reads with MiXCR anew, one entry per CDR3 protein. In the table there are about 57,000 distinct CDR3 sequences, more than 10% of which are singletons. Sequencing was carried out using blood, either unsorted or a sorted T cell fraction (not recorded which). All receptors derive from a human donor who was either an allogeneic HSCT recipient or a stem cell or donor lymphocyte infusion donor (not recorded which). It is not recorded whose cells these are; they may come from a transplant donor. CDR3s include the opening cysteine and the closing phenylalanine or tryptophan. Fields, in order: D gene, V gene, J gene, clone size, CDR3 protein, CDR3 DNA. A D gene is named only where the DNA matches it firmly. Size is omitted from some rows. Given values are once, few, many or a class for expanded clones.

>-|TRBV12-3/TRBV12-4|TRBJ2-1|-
CASTGVGSNEQFF
TGTGCCAGCACCGGAGTCGGTAGCAATGAGCAGTTCTTC
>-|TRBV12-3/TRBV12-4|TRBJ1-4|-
CASSLSGTPGEKLFF
TGTGCCAGCAGTTTAAGTGGGACACCAGGTGAAAAACTGTTTTTT
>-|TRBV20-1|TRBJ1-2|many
CSVTPDQGRFGYTF
TGCAGTGTCACCCCCGACCAGGGGCGTTTTGGCTACACCTTC
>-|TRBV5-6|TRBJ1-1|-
CASSPGRLDGTEAFF
TGTGCCAGCAGCCCGGGACGCTTGGATGGGACTGAAGCTTTCTTT
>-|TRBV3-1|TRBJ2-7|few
CASSQASDTDSYEQYF
TGTGCCAGCAGCCAAGCCTCCGATACCGATTCCTACGAGCAGTACTTC
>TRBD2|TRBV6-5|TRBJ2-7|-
CASSLKAGGLQYF
TGTGCCAGCAGTCTTAAAGCGGGAGGGCTGCAGTACTTC
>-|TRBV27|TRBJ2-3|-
CASSPSLTDTQYF
TGTGCCAGCAGTCCCTCCCTCACAGATACGCAGTATTTT
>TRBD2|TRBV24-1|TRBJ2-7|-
CATSVAGGREQYF
TGTGCCACCAGTGTGGCGGGAGGTCGCGAGCAGTACTTC
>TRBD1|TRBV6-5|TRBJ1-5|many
CASSPGQGGSNQPQHF
TGTGCCAGCTCTCCGGGACAGGGTGGTAGCAATCAGCCCCAGCATTTT
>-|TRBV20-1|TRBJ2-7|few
CSATPRFLRGKPGPYEQYF
TGCAGTGCCACTCCGCGTTTTCTTAGGGGCAAACCCGGGCCCTACGAGCAGTACTTC
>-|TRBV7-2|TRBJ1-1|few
CASSLSGGSRNTEAFF
TGTGCCAGCAGCTTATCCGGCGGTTCCCGTAACACTGAAGCTTTCTTT
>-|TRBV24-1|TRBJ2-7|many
CATGAGSISEQYF
TGTGCCACCGGGGCAGGGAGTATTAGCGAGCAGTACTTC
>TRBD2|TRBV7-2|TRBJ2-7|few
CASSLILGGRGYEQYF
TGTGCCAGCAGCTTAATCTTAGGCGGGAGAGGTTACGAGCAGTACTTC
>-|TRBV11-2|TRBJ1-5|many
CASSLGGHQPQHF
TGTGCCAGCAGCTTAGGGGGGCATCAGCCCCAGCATTTT
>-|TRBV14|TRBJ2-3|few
CASSQDWGGTSPLSTETDTQYF
TGTGCCAGCAGCCAAGATTGGGGCGGAACTAGTCCCCTTTCCACCGAGACAGATACGCAGTATTTT
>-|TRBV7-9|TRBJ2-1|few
CASSLVGGNESYNEQFF
TGTGCCAGCAGCTTAGTTGGCGGGAACGAGTCCTACAATGAGCAGTTCTTC
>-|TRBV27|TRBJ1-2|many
CASSYGRTNYGYTF
TGTGCCAGCAGCTACGGACGCACAAACTATGGCTACACCTTC
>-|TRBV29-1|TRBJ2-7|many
CSVEVEEGFPSYEQYF
TGCAGCGTTGAAGTCGAAGAGGGTTTTCCCTCCTACGAGCAGTACTTC
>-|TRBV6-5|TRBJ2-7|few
CASSYNSRGNYEQYF
TGTGCCAGCAGTTACAATTCCCGGGGGAACTACGAGCAGTACTTC
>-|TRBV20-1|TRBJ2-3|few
CSAWDNPEDAQYF
TGCAGTGCTTGGGACAACCCGGAGGATGCGCAGTATTTT
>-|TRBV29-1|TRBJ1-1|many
CSDRGLLGYLDTEAFF
TGCAGCGACCGAGGGCTTTTGGGGTATTTAGACACTGAAGCTTTCTTT
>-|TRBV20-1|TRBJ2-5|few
CSARPSAELETQYF
TGCAGTGCTCGTCCCTCGGCGGAGCTCGAGACCCAGTACTTC
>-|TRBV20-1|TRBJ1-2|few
CSARDRNEGEDGYTF
TGCAGTGCTAGAGATCGGAATGAGGGGGAGGATGGCTACACCTTC
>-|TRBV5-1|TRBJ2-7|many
CASSPSYEQYF
TGTGCCAGCAGCCCATCCTACGAGCAGTACTTC
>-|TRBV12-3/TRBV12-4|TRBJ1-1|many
CASNQDGLNTEAFF
TGTGCCAGCAATCAAGACGGACTGAACACTGAAGCTTTCTTT
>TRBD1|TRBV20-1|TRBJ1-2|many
CSADREVGYTF
TGCAGTGCTGACAGGGAGGTTGGCTACACCTTC
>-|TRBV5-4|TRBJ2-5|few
CASSPYDPGQETQYF
TGTGCCAGCAGCCCCTACGATCCCGGACAAGAGACCCAGTACTTC
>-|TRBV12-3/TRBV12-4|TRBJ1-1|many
CASRAGALLNTEAFF
TGTGCCAGCAGAGCAGGGGCGCTACTGAACACTGAAGCTTTCTTT
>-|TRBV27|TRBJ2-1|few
CASSLKGVNEQFF
TGTGCCAGCAGTTTGAAGGGAGTAAATGAGCAGTTCTTC
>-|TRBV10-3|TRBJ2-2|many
CATRTVGELFF
TGTGCCACCCGAACTGTGGGGGAGCTGTTTTTT
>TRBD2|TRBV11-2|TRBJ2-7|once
CASSLAGGRRNEQYF
TGTGCCAGCAGCTTAGCGGGCGGGAGGAGGAACGAGCAGTACTTC
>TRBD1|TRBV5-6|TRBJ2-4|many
CATAGTGENIQYF
TGTGCTACAGCCGGGACAGGGGAAAACATTCAGTACTTC
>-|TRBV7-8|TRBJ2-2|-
CASSLTPGANTGELFF
TGTGCCAGCAGCTTAACCCCCGGAGCGAACACCGGGGAGCTGTTTTTT
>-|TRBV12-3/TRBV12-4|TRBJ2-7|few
CASTLRVLGMYEQYF
TGTGCCAGCACCCTAAGGGTACTTGGAATGTACGAGCAGTACTTC
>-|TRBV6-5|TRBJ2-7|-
CASSYRKVAQPYEQYF
TGTGCCAGCAGTTATAGGAAGGTGGCCCAACCCTACGAGCAGTACTTC
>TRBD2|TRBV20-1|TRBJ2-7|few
CSAPSGVTNEQYF
TGCAGTGCCCCTAGCGGGGTGACGAACGAGCAGTACTTC
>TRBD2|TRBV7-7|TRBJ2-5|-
CASSSSGLAETQYF
TGTGCTAGCAGTTCGTCGGGACTAGCGGAGACCCAGTACTTC
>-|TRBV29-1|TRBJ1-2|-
CSVEEGSWGYTF
TGCAGCGTTGAAGAGGGCTCGTGGGGCTACACCTTC
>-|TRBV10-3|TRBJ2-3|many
CAISVGADSTDTQYF
TGTGCCATCAGTGTAGGAGCGGATTCAACAGATACGCAGTATTTT
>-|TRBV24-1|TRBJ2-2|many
CATSDVPGELFF
TGTGCCACCAGTGACGTCCCAGGGGAGCTGTTTTTT
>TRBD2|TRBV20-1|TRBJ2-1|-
CSASGRAVDEQFF
TGCAGTGCTAGCGGGAGGGCCGTCGATGAGCAGTTCTTC